The present T cell receptor (beta chain) was sequenced within a study of T cell responses to AZD1222 COVID-19 vaccine. The junction had 7 bases not matched to a gene; V was cut back by 5 bases and J by 4 bases. Germline values: CDR1 KGHDR, CDR2 SFDVKD. The CDR3 is made up of 15 amino acids. Produced via immunoSEQ multiplex PCR; TCRdb's table is partial and in-frame only. Of some 200,000 clones listed, approximately 93% were seen once; the top ten hold approximately 3.7%. Here the sequenced sample was peripheral blood, taken 28 days after the second AZD1222 dose. The V gene is TRBV24-1, the J gene TRBJ1-2; 9 bases match TRBD1. This clonotype was obtained from an adult who received the AZD1222 COVID-19 vaccine. The DNA for the CDR3 is TGTGCCACCAGTGGGGGGACAGGGAACTCCTATGGCTACACCTTC. Residues: CATSGGTGNSYGYTF.